These T cell receptor beta chains were read from a single sample in a study of blood T cell repertoires in COVID-19. Some clones are missing from TCRdb's copy, which holds only in-frame ones; the method was immunoSEQ multiplex PCR. The sample contains 250,000 or so clones, more than 80% of which appear only once. The sample was peripheral blood. These receptors came from a human donor in a cohort sampled during active COVID-19. Both conserved end residues are part of each CDR3. A D gene is named only where the DNA matches it firmly. Rows give clone size only sometimes, using once, few, many, or a class for an expanded clone.

D: TRBD2; V: TRBV7-2; J: TRBJ2-2; size: -; DNA: TGTGCCAGCAGCTTCTTAGCGGGTAGTAACGGGGAGCTGTTTTTT; CDR3: CASSFLAGSNGELFF
D: TRBD2; V: TRBV9; J: TRBJ2-1; size: -; DNA: TGTGCCAGCAGCGTAGAAGCGGGGGGGCCCTTCTTC; CDR3: CASSVEAGGPFF
D: TRBD2; V: TRBV27; J: TRBJ2-1; size: -; DNA: TGTGCCAGCAGTTTCGGGACTAGCGGGTCGTCCTACAATGAGCAGTTCTTC; CDR3: CASSFGTSGSSYNEQFF
D: -; V: TRBV27; J: TRBJ2-1; size: -; DNA: TGTGCCAGCAGTTCTAGGGGGATCTACAATGAGCAGTTCTTC; CDR3: CASSSRGIYNEQFF
D: -; V: TRBV29-1; J: TRBJ1-3; size: -; DNA: TGCAGCGCCAGTGGGAGCGGAGGGAACACCATATATTTT; CDR3: CSASGSGGNTIYF
D: TRBD1; V: TRBV29-1; J: TRBJ1-1; size: -; DNA: TGCAGCGTTGTCCCGGGACAGTACGACCAGATCGGAGCTTTCTTT; CDR3: CSVVPGQYDQIGAFF
D: TRBD2; V: TRBV28; J: TRBJ2-2; size: once; DNA: TGTGCCAGCAGTTTATCCGGGACTAGAACCGCCGGGGAGCTGTTTTTT; CDR3: CASSLSGTRTAGELFF
D: TRBD1; V: TRBV19; J: TRBJ1-2; size: -; DNA: TGTGCCAGTAGTCTACAGGGGAACTATGGCTACACCTTC; CDR3: CASSLQGNYGYTF
D: TRBD1; V: TRBV10-3; J: TRBJ2-1; size: -; DNA: TGTGCCATCAGTGAGTCAAGGACAGGTCGGAATGAGCAGTTCTTC; CDR3: CAISESRTGRNEQFF
D: -; V: TRBV27; J: TRBJ1-6; size: -; DNA: TGTGCCAGCAGTTTATATCGGCAGGGTGGCAATTCACCCCTCCACTTT; CDR3: CASSLYRQGGNSPLHF
D: TRBD1; V: TRBV28; J: TRBJ2-7; size: -; DNA: TGTGCCAGCAGTTTATCCGGGACAGGCTCCTACGAGCAGTACTTC; CDR3: CASSLSGTGSYEQYF
D: -; V: TRBV7-2; J: TRBJ2-3; size: -; DNA: TGTGCCAGCAGCCAATCACTCCTTAGCACAGATACGCAGTATTTT; CDR3: CASSQSLLSTDTQYF
D: TRBD1; V: TRBV5-1; J: TRBJ2-7; size: -; DNA: TGCGCCAGCAGCTTGGACAGGGGCTCCGAGCAGTACTTC; CDR3: CASSLDRGSEQYF
D: TRBD1; V: TRBV18; J: TRBJ2-7; size: -; DNA: TGTGCCAGCTCACTTCGGACAGGACAGGGGTACGAGCAGTACTTC; CDR3: CASSLRTGQGYEQYF
D: -; V: TRBV7-2; J: TRBJ2-3; size: -; DNA: -; CDR3: CASSFGQGSSAQYF
D: TRBD2; V: TRBV5-1; J: TRBJ2-7; size: -; DNA: TGCGCCAGCAGCTTGGGTAGCGGGGGCTATACCTACGAGCAGTACTTC; CDR3: CASSLGSGGYTYEQYF
D: -; V: TRBV27; J: TRBJ2-7; size: -; DNA: TGTGCCAGCAGTTTATCAGTTCGTAGGGGCCGTATCTACGAGCAGTACTTC; CDR3: CASSLSVRRGRIYEQYF
D: -; V: TRBV5-6; J: TRBJ2-1; size: -; DNA: TGTGCCAGCAGCTTGGGGTACCTAAACAATGAGCAGTTCTTC; CDR3: CASSLGYLNNEQFF
D: TRBD1; V: TRBV5-1; J: TRBJ2-2; size: -; DNA: TGCGCCAGCAGCGCTACAGGGGGAAAGAACACCGGGGAGCTGTTTTTT; CDR3: CASSATGGKNTGELFF
D: TRBD2; V: TRBV15; J: TRBJ2-3; size: -; DNA: TGTGCCACCAGCAGAGGAACTAGCGGGACGGATACGCAGTATTTT; CDR3: CATSRGTSGTDTQYF
D: -; V: TRBV3-1/TRBV3-2; J: TRBJ2-2; size: -; DNA: TGTGCCAGCAGCCCACCCTCCCGGACCGGGGAGCTGTTTTTT; CDR3: CASSPPSRTGELFF
D: -; V: TRBV10-3; J: TRBJ2-4; size: -; DNA: TGTGCCATCAGGGCTGGAGGCAAAAACATTCAGTACTTC; CDR3: CAIRAGGKNIQYF
D: -; V: TRBV12-5; J: TRBJ2-1; size: -; DNA: TGTGCTAGTGGTTTGGTACAAGCCCCCCCTAGCGAGAGCTCCTACAATGAGCAGTTCTTC; CDR3: CASGLVQAPPSESSYNEQFF
D: TRBD1; V: TRBV5-1; J: TRBJ2-3; size: few; DNA: TGCGCCAGCAGGCAAGACAGGGGAAACACAGATACGCAGTATTTT; CDR3: CASRQDRGNTDTQYF
D: TRBD1; V: TRBV28; J: TRBJ1-2; size: -; DNA: TGTGCCAGCAGTTTAGGGGACAGGGCTGGTGGCTACACCTTC; CDR3: CASSLGDRAGGYTF
D: -; V: TRBV5-6; J: TRBJ1-2; size: -; DNA: TGTGCCAGCAGCCCCTCATGGGGGCGAGGCTACACCTTC; CDR3: CASSPSWGRGYTF
D: TRBD1; V: TRBV18; J: TRBJ1-5; size: -; DNA: TGTGCCAGCTCCCCCGGGACAGGGGCGGGAAGCAATCAGCCCCAGCATTTT; CDR3: CASSPGTGAGSNQPQHF
D: -; V: TRBV5-1; J: TRBJ1-2; size: -; DNA: TGCGCCAGCAGCTTGGAGGAGGACTACTATGGCTACACCTTC; CDR3: CASSLEEDYYGYTF
D: -; V: TRBV3-1/TRBV3-2; J: TRBJ1-4; size: few; DNA: TGTGCCAGCGCTCAGGGGAGCGATGAAAAACTGTTTTTT; CDR3: CASAQGSDEKLFF
D: -; V: TRBV2; J: TRBJ1-3; size: -; DNA: TGTGCCAGCAGCTACGCCGGGACACTAGGAAACACCATATATTTT; CDR3: CASSYAGTLGNTIYF
D: -; V: TRBV7-2; J: TRBJ2-1; size: -; DNA: TGTGCCAGCAGCGAGCCGGGACTCCTTAGGGATGAGCAGTTCTTC; CDR3: CASSEPGLLRDEQFF
D: -; V: TRBV5-1; J: TRBJ2-2; size: -; DNA: TGCGCCAGCAGCGTACAGACCCGAGGGACCGGGGAGCTGTTTTTT; CDR3: CASSVQTRGTGELFF
D: -; V: TRBV5-1; J: TRBJ2-3; size: once; DNA: TGCGCCAGCAGCTTTGCCCAGGGTGGAGCAGATACGCAGTATTTT; CDR3: CASSFAQGGADTQYF
D: TRBD2; V: TRBV6-4; J: TRBJ2-1; size: once; DNA: TGTGCCAGCAGTGAACTAGCGGGTCTTGAGCAGTTCTTC; CDR3: CASSELAGLEQFF
D: -; V: TRBV6-5; J: TRBJ1-2; size: -; DNA: TGTGCCAGCGCGGGGGATTTCTATGGCTACACCTTC; CDR3: CASAGDFYGYTF
D: -; V: TRBV5-4; J: TRBJ1-1; size: -; DNA: TGTGCCAGCAGCCTCGGGAGACAGAGGAACACTGAAGCTTTCTTT; CDR3: CASSLGRQRNTEAFF
D: -; V: TRBV6-6; J: TRBJ2-3; size: -; DNA: TGTGCCAGCAGTTACTTTACGAGAGGGGGAGGGGATACGCAGTATTTT; CDR3: CASSYFTRGGGDTQYF
D: -; V: TRBV11-3; J: TRBJ2-1; size: -; DNA: TGTGCCAGCAGCCTCGGACAGTTCTCCTACAATGAGCAGTTCTTC; CDR3: CASSLGQFSYNEQFF